The rows below give T cell receptor beta chains drawn from one sample of a study of cytomegalovirus exposure and HLA in healthy donors. Libraries were prepared by immunoSEQ multiplex PCR; TCRdb keeps only in-frame clonotypes and omits some of them. This sample has over 100,000 clones; approximately 76% occur once, and the top ten carry roughly 4.9%. The sequenced sample was PBMCs. These receptors were taken from a woman between 18 and 29 years old in good health and CMV-seropositive. Both conserved end residues are part of each CDR3. Each record gives: D gene, J gene, clone size, V gene, CDR3 DNA, CDR3 protein. D genes are given only for firm matches. Size is stated for part of the rows, as once, few or many counts, or as a class when the clone is expanded.

d_call: NA; j_call: TRBJ2-3; clone_size: NA; v_call: TRBV19; cdr3_nt: TGTGCCAGTAGTTCCCCGGAGGTGGGCACAGATACGCAGTATTTT; cdr3_aa: CASSSPEVGTDTQYF
d_call: TRBD1; j_call: TRBJ2-7; clone_size: few; v_call: TRBV2; cdr3_nt: TGTGCCATCCGACAGGGGGCCTACGAGCAGTACTTC; cdr3_aa: CAIRQGAYEQYF
d_call: TRBD2; j_call: TRBJ2-1; clone_size: NA; v_call: TRBV27; cdr3_nt: TGTGCCAGCAGCGACGCCAGGTTTAGTCCGGGAGGGCCGGATGAGCAGTTCTTC; cdr3_aa: CASSDARFSPGGPDEQFF
d_call: NA; j_call: TRBJ2-7; clone_size: NA; v_call: TRBV20-1; cdr3_nt: TGCAGTGCTAGCGGCTCCTACGAGCAGTACTTC; cdr3_aa: CSASGSYEQYF
d_call: NA; j_call: TRBJ1-3; clone_size: NA; v_call: TRBV14; cdr3_nt: TGTGCCAGCAGACGACAGGATGGCTCTGGAAACACCATATATTTT; cdr3_aa: CASRRQDGSGNTIYF
d_call: NA; j_call: TRBJ2-3; clone_size: NA; v_call: TRBV6-1; cdr3_nt: TGTGCCAGCAGTGACTTCCCCACAGATACGCAGTATTTT; cdr3_aa: CASSDFPTDTQYF
d_call: TRBD1; j_call: TRBJ1-4; clone_size: NA; v_call: TRBV18; cdr3_nt: TGTGCCAGCTCACCAGGACAGGGACAACTGTTTTTT; cdr3_aa: CASSPGQGQLFF
d_call: NA; j_call: TRBJ1-2; clone_size: NA; v_call: TRBV5-1; cdr3_nt: TGCGCCAGCAGCTTGGGACAGAACTATGGCTACACCTTC; cdr3_aa: CASSLGQNYGYTF
d_call: TRBD1; j_call: TRBJ1-1; clone_size: NA; v_call: TRBV5-1; cdr3_nt: TGCGCCAGCAGCGGGAGCAGGGGGTTTCGGACTGAAGCTTTCTTT; cdr3_aa: CASSGSRGFRTEAFF
d_call: NA; j_call: TRBJ1-1; clone_size: NA; v_call: TRBV7-9; cdr3_nt: TGTGCCAGCAGCTTAGGTCAGGTAAACACTGAAGCTTTCTTT; cdr3_aa: CASSLGQVNTEAFF
d_call: TRBD2; j_call: TRBJ2-7; clone_size: NA; v_call: TRBV7-9; cdr3_nt: TGTGCCAGCACCCCGGGGGGGTCCAACGAGCAGTACTTC; cdr3_aa: CASTPGGSNEQYF
d_call: NA; j_call: TRBJ2-6; clone_size: NA; v_call: TRBV2; cdr3_nt: TGTGCCAGCAGTGAAGAGGAGTCTGGGGCCAACGTCCTGACTTTC; cdr3_aa: CASSEEESGANVLTF
d_call: TRBD2; j_call: TRBJ2-1; clone_size: NA; v_call: TRBV27; cdr3_nt: TGTGCCAGCAGTCCCGGGACTAGCGGGATATCCTACAATGAGCAGTTCTTC; cdr3_aa: CASSPGTSGISYNEQFF
d_call: NA; j_call: TRBJ2-5; clone_size: NA; v_call: TRBV11-2; cdr3_nt: TGTGCCAGCAGCCCGTACCCGACAGGCCATGACCGGGAGACCCAGTACTTC; cdr3_aa: CASSPYPTGHDRETQYF
d_call: NA; j_call: TRBJ1-6; clone_size: NA; v_call: TRBV6-5; cdr3_nt: TGTGCCAGCAGCACAGGGAATTCACCCCTCCACTTT; cdr3_aa: CASSTGNSPLHF
d_call: TRBD1; j_call: TRBJ1-2; clone_size: NA; v_call: TRBV19; cdr3_nt: TGTGCCAGTAGTATTGAAATATGGCAGGGGGCTGTCTATGGCTACACCTTC; cdr3_aa: CASSIEIWQGAVYGYTF
d_call: TRBD2; j_call: TRBJ2-1; clone_size: NA; v_call: TRBV10-3; cdr3_nt: TGTGCCACATTGGAAGCGGGAGTGTCCTACAATGAGCAGTTCTTC; cdr3_aa: CATLEAGVSYNEQFF
d_call: TRBD1; j_call: TRBJ1-1; clone_size: NA; v_call: TRBV7-9; cdr3_nt: TGTGCCAGCAGCTTACCACCGACAGGGGGCAAGTCTGAAGCTTTCTTT; cdr3_aa: CASSLPPTGGKSEAFF
d_call: NA; j_call: TRBJ1-5; clone_size: NA; v_call: TRBV12-2; cdr3_nt: TGTGCAAGTCGCCCGAATCAGCCCCAGCATTTT; cdr3_aa: CASRPNQPQHF
d_call: NA; j_call: TRBJ2-1; clone_size: NA; v_call: TRBV11-3; cdr3_nt: TGTGCCAGCAGCTTAGGGGGTCGGGGACTCAATGAGCAGTTCTTC; cdr3_aa: CASSLGGRGLNEQFF
d_call: TRBD1; j_call: TRBJ2-7; clone_size: NA; v_call: TRBV25-1; cdr3_nt: TGTGCCAGCAGTGCGGGACAGGGGTCCTACGAGCAGTACTTC; cdr3_aa: CASSAGQGSYEQYF
d_call: NA; j_call: TRBJ2-2; clone_size: NA; v_call: TRBV11-2; cdr3_nt: TGTGCCAGCAGCTTCTTAAGCGGGTCCACCGGGGAGCTGTTTTTT; cdr3_aa: CASSFLSGSTGELFF
d_call: TRBD2; j_call: TRBJ2-7; clone_size: NA; v_call: TRBV6-5; cdr3_nt: TGTGCCAGCAGTAAGGGCGGGAGCTCCTACGAGCAGTACTTC; cdr3_aa: CASSKGGSSYEQYF
d_call: TRBD1; j_call: TRBJ1-5; clone_size: few; v_call: TRBV9; cdr3_nt: TGTGCCAGCAGCAAGGGACAGGATAGCAATCAGCCCCAGCATTTT; cdr3_aa: CASSKGQDSNQPQHF
d_call: TRBD2; j_call: TRBJ2-3; clone_size: NA; v_call: TRBV28; cdr3_nt: TGTGCCAGCGGGAGGGTGGGAACAGATACGCAGTATTTT; cdr3_aa: CASGRVGTDTQYF
d_call: NA; j_call: TRBJ1-1; clone_size: NA; v_call: TRBV7-9; cdr3_nt: TGTGCCAGCAGCTATCAGGGTAACACTGAAGCTTTCTTT; cdr3_aa: CASSYQGNTEAFF
d_call: NA; j_call: TRBJ1-2; clone_size: few; v_call: TRBV5-6; cdr3_nt: TGTGCCAGCAGCTTTTCGGGGGGCTACACCTTC; cdr3_aa: CASSFSGGYTF
d_call: TRBD1; j_call: TRBJ1-2; clone_size: NA; v_call: TRBV6-5; cdr3_nt: TGTGCCAGCAGTTACGCTACCGGACAGGGGGCTTTTGGCTACACCTTC; cdr3_aa: CASSYATGQGAFGYTF
d_call: NA; j_call: TRBJ1-1; clone_size: NA; v_call: TRBV28; cdr3_nt: TGTGCCAGCAGTTTCTCTATCGGGTTCGAGAACACTGAAGCTTTCTTT; cdr3_aa: CASSFSIGFENTEAFF
d_call: NA; j_call: TRBJ2-7; clone_size: once; v_call: TRBV19; cdr3_nt: TGTGCCAGTAGTATAGGGGGAGTTGGTTACGAGCAGTACTTC; cdr3_aa: CASSIGGVGYEQYF
d_call: TRBD1; j_call: TRBJ2-7; clone_size: NA; v_call: TRBV19; cdr3_nt: TGTGCCAGTAGTATCGGGACAGGAGTTCCCTACGAGCAGTACTTC; cdr3_aa: CASSIGTGVPYEQYF